This T cell receptor beta chain appears in the sequencing data of a study of vaccination and CD4 T cells after COVID-19. Overall study: The authors exposed cells to overlapping spike peptides derived from SARS-CoV-2, HCoV-NL63, HCoV-OC43 and HCoV-229E.

For this clonotype: Its antigen is currently unknown.

The V end lost 4 bases, the J end lost 1 base, and 18 bases lay between the germline ends. CDR3 length equals 16 residues. CDR1 and CDR2 (germline): DFQATT, SNEGSKA (reference sequence). The assay that was used to sequence DNA from cultured CD4+ T cells was the Oncomine TCR Beta short-read assay. TCRdb redid the calling of the PCR reads with MiXCR, one entry per CDR3 protein. The sample has approximately 24,000 distinct CDR3 sequences, 67% seen once. General study results and limits: The study sampled relatively few convalescent patients and omitted early post-infection timepoints. Median numbers of SARS-CoV-2-reactive clonotypes increased from approximately 21 to 38 (not a significant change).

The treatment is: roughly ten-day PBMC culture with coronavirus spike peptide pools or control peptides (ViraFEST assay). Every well contained two million PBMCs, which were grown with approximately 9.5 IU/ml IL-2 and about 9.5 ug/ml peptide pools. This receptor was taken from a human donor who received a COVID-19 vaccine. The chain employs TRBV20-1 and TRBJ2-3; D might be TRBD1 (5 bases). This specimen consisted of CD4+ T cells from blood, cultured in vitro, obtained after SARS-CoV-2 vaccination. The CDR3 DNA is TGCAGTGCTAACCCAGGGATGGGTGGTGGCACAGATACGCAGTATTTT. Encoded protein: CSANPGMGGGTDTQYF.